This record concerns one T cell receptor beta chain sequence. These data are taken from a study of blood T cell repertoires in COVID-19. Study information: From the United States, Italy and Spain came samples of acute and convalescent COVID-19. T cells, B-cell-depleted T cells, or PBMCs supplied cDNA or gDNA.

The CDR3 covers 15 residues. With V trimmed by 1 base and J by 2 bases, 4 bases remained unmatched. Germline CDR1 is KGHDR and CDR2 is SFDVKD. Patients at the Seattle site were enrolled during active infection and followed longitudinally. How the authors handled the data: Amplification with reference gene primers provided the estimates of nucleated cell counts. The method was immunoSEQ multiplex PCR; TCRdb's version includes in-frame clones alone and lacks a portion of them. The V and J calls and clone size were taken over from that table, and D and trimming were inferred from the DNA. The sample lists almost 400,000 clones, 70% to 90% occurring once.

This rearrangement joins TRBV24-1 to TRBJ2-7; 7 bases fit TRBD2. The sequenced sample consisted of peripheral blood. The origin of this receptor is an older woman with COVID-19, enrolled during active disease. The CDR3 nucleotides read TGTGCCACCAGTGATTTTATCGCGGGGGCCTACGAGCAGTACTTC. Translated: CATSDFIAGAYEQYF.